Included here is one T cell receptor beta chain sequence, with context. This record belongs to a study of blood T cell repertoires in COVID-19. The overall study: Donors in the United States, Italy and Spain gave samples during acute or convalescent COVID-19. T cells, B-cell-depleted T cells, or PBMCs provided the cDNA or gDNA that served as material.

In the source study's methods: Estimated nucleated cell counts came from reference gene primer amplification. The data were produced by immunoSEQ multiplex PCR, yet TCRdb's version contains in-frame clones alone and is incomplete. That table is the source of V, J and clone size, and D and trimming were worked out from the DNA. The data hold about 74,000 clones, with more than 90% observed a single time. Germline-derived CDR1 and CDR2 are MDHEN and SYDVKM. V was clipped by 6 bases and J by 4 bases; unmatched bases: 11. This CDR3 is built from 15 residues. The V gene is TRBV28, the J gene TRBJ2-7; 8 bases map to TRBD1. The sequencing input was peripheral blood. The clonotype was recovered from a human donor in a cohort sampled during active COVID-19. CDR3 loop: CASRPPGTGLYEQYF. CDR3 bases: TGTGCCAGCAGGCCCCCTGGGACAGGACTTTACGAGCAGTACTTC.